The following is a T cell receptor (beta chain) sequence with its context. Its antigen is not identified. Libraries were prepared by immunoSEQ multiplex PCR; TCRdb keeps only in-frame clonotypes and omits some of them. The sample holds 60,000 to 85,000 clones, about 89% seen once. The data originate from a study of OX40 agonist ivuxolimab in advanced cancers. Study-level information: Three patients responded partially, comprising one with hepatocellular carcinoma and two with cutaneous melanoma.

Study conclusions and caveats: Clonal expansion was among the lowest in partial responders at 0.1-3.0 mg/kg, especially CD8+. In general, CD8+ T cells held more expanded clones than CD4+ did, on average.

This clonotype originated in an adult with an advanced solid tumor such as melanoma, head and neck, liver or kidney cancer. The input for sequencing was CD4+ or CD8+ T cells sorted from blood, taken in a trial of the OX40 agonist ivuxolimab.

The CDR3 DNA reads TGTGCCAGCAGTGGAGGCAGGGTCCCGCGGCAGCCCCAGCATTTT. This encodes CASSGGRVPRQPQHF. The chain combines TRBV6-1 with TRBJ1-5; perhaps TRBD1 as D (5 bases). The CDR3 contains 15 residues. In germline, CDR1 is MNHNS, CDR2 SASEGT. With 4 bases removed from V and 7 bases from J, the gap between germline ends came to 17 bases.